Sequencing of this T cell receptor beta chain was carried out in a study of blood T cells in healthy people across ages. Study findings and constraints: PBMCs left unsorted prevented a conclusive naive versus antigen-experienced comparison.

V was clipped by 2 bases and J by 8 bases, with 4 bases between them. CDR1 MDHEN and CDR2 SYDVKM come from the germline V gene. The CDR3 has 11 amino acids. This clonotype was counted only a few times. Its antigen is unidentified. Donors were systemically healthy Caucasian individuals from Russia aged 6 to 90 years. Primers used in a second PCR of about 6 to 11 cycles were a sample-barcoded 5' primer and a J-beta primer mix. Each TCR beta cDNA got a 12-nucleotide random molecular identifier. MiXCR, run by TCRdb on the 5' RACE reads, gives a single entry per CDR3 protein. The repertoire holds around 320,000 distinct CDR3 sequences, with 27% as singletons.

This TCR derives from a woman aged 70-85 years in good health. The J gene is TRBJ2-1, the V gene TRBV28; D gene unclear. The sequenced sample consisted of blood. The CDR3 nucleotides read TGTGCCAGCAGTTTAGACGATGAGCAGTTCTTC. Translated: CASSLDDEQFF.